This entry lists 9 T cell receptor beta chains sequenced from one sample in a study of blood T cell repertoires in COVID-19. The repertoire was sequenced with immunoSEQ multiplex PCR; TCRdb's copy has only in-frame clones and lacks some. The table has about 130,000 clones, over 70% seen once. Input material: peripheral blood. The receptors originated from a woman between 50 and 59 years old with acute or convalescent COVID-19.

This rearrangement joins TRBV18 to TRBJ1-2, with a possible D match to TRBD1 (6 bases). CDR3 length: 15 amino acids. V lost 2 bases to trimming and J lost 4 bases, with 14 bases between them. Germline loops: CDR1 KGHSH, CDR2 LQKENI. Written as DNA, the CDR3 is TGTGCCAGCTCACCAAGGACAGTCCTGTTCTATGGCTACACCTTC. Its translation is CASSPRTVLFYGYTF.

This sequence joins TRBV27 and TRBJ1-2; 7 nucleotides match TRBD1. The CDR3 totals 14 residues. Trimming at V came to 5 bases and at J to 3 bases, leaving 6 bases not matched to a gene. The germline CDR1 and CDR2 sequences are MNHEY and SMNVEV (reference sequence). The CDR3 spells CASSEGGPDYGYTF. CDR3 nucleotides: TGTGCCAGCAGTGAAGGGGGCCCGGACTATGGCTACACCTTC.

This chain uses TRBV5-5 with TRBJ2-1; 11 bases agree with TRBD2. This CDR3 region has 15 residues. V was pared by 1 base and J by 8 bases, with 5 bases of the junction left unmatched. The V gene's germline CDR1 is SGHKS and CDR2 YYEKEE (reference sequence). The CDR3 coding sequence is TGTGCCAGCAGCTTGCCACTAGCGGGAGTTGATGAGCAGTTCTTC. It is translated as CASSLPLAGVDEQFF.

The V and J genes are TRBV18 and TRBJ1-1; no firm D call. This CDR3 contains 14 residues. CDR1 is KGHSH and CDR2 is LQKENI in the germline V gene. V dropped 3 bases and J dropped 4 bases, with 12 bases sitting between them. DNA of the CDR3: TGTGCCAGCTCACCTCCGGGATGGGGCACTGAAGCTTTCTTT. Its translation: CASSPPGWGTEAFF.

Written as DNA, the CDR3 is TGTGCCAGCAGCCACACCGGGGGGGATCCAAATGAGCAGTTCTTC. As protein: CASSHTGGDPNEQFF. The chain joins TRBV3-1 (or the pseudogene TRBV3-2) to TRBJ2-1; TRBD2 matches 8 bases. V gave up 3 bases and J gave up 7 bases; unmatched junction bases: 8. Germline V gene lookup returns CDR1 LGHDT and CDR2 YNNKEL (reference sequence). The CDR3 spans 15 residues.

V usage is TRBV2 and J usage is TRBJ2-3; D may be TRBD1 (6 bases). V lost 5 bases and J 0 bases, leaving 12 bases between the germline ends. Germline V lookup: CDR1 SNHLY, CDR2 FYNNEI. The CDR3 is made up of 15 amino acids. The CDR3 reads CASSQDRYSTDTQYF. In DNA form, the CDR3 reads TGTGCCAGCAGTCAGGACAGATATAGCACAGATACGCAGTATTTT.

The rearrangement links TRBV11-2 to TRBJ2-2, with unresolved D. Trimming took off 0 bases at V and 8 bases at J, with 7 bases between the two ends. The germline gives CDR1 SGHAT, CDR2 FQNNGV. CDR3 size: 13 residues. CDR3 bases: TGTGCCAGCAGCTTAGATTCCCAAGGGGAGCTGTTTTTT. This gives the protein CASSLDSQGELFF.

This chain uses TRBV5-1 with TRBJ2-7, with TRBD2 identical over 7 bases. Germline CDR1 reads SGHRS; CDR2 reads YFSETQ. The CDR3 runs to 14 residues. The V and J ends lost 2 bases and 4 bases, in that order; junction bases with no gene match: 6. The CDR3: CASSLIPGLYEQYF. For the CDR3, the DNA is TGCGCCAGCAGCTTAATTCCGGGACTATACGAGCAGTACTTC.

The CDR3 DNA reads as TGTGCCAGCAGCCCTAGCGGGGGGGCCAACAATGAGCAGTTCTTC. Its protein is CASSPSGGANNEQFF. The chain employs TRBV3-1 (or the pseudogene TRBV3-2) and TRBJ2-1, with 12 bases matching TRBD2. The germline V gene encodes CDR1 LGHDT and CDR2 YNNKEL (reference sequence). The CDR3 is 15 residues long. J lost 5 bases, V lost 4 bases, and 3 bases had no gene match.